The TCR beta chain described here comes from a study of blood T cell repertoires in COVID-19. Study overall: PBMCs, B-cell-depleted T cells, or T cells were the source of the cDNA or gDNA that made up the material.

Germline V gene data show CDR1 as SGHAT and CDR2 as FQNNGV. V lost 2 bases and J lost 2, with 9 bases in between. The CDR3 runs 15 residues. The repertoire was sequenced with immunoSEQ multiplex PCR; TCRdb's copy has only in-frame clones and lacks some. The repertoire includes approximately 300,000 clones, almost 90% of them detected once, and around 0.98% sits in the top ten. Seattle researchers signed up patients amid active infection and tracked them longitudinally. The specimen was peripheral blood. The J gene is TRBJ2-2, the V gene TRBV11-2; D possibly corresponds to TRBD1 (6 bases). The sequence came from a woman in her forties with COVID-19, enrolled during active disease. CDR3 coding DNA: TGTGCCAGCAGCTTAAGGACAGCTAACACCGGGGAGCTGTTTTTT. Translating it yields CASSLRTANTGELFF.